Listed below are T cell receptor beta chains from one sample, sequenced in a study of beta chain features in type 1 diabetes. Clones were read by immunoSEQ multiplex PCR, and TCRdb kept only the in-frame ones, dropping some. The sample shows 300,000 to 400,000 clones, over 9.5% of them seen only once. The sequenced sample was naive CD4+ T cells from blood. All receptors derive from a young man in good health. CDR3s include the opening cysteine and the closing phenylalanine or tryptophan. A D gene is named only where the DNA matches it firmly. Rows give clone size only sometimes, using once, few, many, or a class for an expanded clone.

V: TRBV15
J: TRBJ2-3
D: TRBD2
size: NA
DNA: TGTGCCACCAGCAGAGCTAGCGGGAGGGGGACAGATACGCAGTATTTT
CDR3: CATSRASGRGTDTQYF

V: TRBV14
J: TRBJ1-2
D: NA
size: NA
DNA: TGTGCCAGCAGCCCGGACTATGTCTATGGCTACACCTTC
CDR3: CASSPDYVYGYTF

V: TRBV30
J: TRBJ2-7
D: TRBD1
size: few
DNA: TGTGCCTGGAGTGCCGACAGGGCGGTCTACGAGCAGTACTTC
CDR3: CAWSADRAVYEQYF

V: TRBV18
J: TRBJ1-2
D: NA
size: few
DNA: TGTGCCAGCTCACCCGGACAGTCTAACTATGGCTACACCTTC
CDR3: CASSPGQSNYGYTF

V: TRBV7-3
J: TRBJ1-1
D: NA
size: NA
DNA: TGTGCCAGCAGCTTCCAAAGGGGGAACACTGAAGCTTTCTTT
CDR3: CASSFQRGNTEAFF

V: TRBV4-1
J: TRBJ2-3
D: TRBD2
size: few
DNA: TGCGCCAGCACAAACCCGGGACTAGGGGTCGATACGCAGTATTTT
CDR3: CASTNPGLGVDTQYF

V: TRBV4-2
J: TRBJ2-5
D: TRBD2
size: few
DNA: TGTGCCAGCAGCCAAGGTGCGACTAGCGGGGCCACCCAAGAGACCCAGTACTTC
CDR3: CASSQGATSGATQETQYF

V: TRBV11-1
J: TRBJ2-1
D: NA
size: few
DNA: TGTGCCAGCAGGAAAGAGGCGACTAGTAGTGAGCAGTTCTTC
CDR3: CASRKEATSSEQFF

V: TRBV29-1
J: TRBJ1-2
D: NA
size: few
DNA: TGCAGCGTTGACGATCGGACATACGAAAACTATGGCTACACCTTC
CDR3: CSVDDRTYENYGYTF

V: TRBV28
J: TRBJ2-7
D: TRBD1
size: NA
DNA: TGTGCCAGCAGTGCGCAGACAGGGTTGTGGTACGAGCAGTACTTC
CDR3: CASSAQTGLWYEQYF

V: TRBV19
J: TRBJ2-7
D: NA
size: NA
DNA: TGTGCCAGTAGCGTCACAGGGAACTCCTACGAGCAGTACTTC
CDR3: CASSVTGNSYEQYF

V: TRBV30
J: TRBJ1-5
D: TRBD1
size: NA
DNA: TGTGCCTGGACTAGGACAGGGATCAATCAGCCCCAGCATTTT
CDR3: CAWTRTGINQPQHF

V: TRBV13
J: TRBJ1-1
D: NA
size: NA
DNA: TGTGCCAAGCCAGGGGATGGCCACACTGAAGCTTTCTTT
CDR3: CAKPGDGHTEAFF

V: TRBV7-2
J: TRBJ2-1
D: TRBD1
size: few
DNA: TGTGCCAGCAGCTTACGGACAGGGGACTACAATGAGCAGTTCTTC
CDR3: CASSLRTGDYNEQFF

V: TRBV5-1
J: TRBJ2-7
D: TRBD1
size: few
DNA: TGCGCCAGCAGCTTGGCCGGGACAGATTACGAGCAGTACTTC
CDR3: CASSLAGTDYEQYF

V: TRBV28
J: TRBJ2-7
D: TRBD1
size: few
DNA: TGTGCCAGCAGCACAGAGGGGACAGGTGCCTACGAGCAGTACTTC
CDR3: CASSTEGTGAYEQYF

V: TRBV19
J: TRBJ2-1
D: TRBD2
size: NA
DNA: TGTGCCAGTAGCGCTAGCGGAACCTACAATGAGCAGTTCTTC
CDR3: CASSASGTYNEQFF

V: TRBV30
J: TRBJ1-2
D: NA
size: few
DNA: TGTGCCTGGAGCATGGGGCGCAGCTATGGCTACACCTTC
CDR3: CAWSMGRSYGYTF

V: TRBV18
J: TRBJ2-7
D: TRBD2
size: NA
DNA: TGTGCCAGCTCACGAGCGGGGGATCTAAGGTACGAGCAGTACTTC
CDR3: CASSRAGDLRYEQYF

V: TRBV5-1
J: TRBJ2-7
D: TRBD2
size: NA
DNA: TGCGCCAGCAGCGCCCGACTAGCGGGAGGGTTCTACGAGCAGTACTTC
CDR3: CASSARLAGGFYEQYF

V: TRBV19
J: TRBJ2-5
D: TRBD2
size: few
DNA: TGTGCCAGTAGTATTAATTCAGCGGGAGGAAGGGAGACCCAGTACTTC
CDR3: CASSINSAGGRETQYF

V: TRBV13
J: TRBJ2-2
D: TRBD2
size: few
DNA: TGTGCCAGCAGCTTCTCCGTCTGGGGGGGGAACACCGGGGAGCTGTTTTTT
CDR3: CASSFSVWGGNTGELFF

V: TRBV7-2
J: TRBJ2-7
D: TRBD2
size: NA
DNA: TGTGCCAGCAGCCGCCTTACCAGCGGGAGGACGTACGAGCAGTACTTC
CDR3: CASSRLTSGRTYEQYF

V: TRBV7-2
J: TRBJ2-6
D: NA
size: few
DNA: TGTGCCGGCCAGAGGTCCTCTGGGGCCAACGTCCTGACTTTC
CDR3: CAGQRSSGANVLTF

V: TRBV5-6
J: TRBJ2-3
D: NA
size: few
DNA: TGTGCCAGCAGCCGCGGGGGACACACAGATACGCAGTATTTT
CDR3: CASSRGGHTDTQYF

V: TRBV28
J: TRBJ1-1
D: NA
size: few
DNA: TGTGCCAGCAGTGCCCCGGGGGACCCCCGTGGGAACACTGAAGCTTTCTTT
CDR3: CASSAPGDPRGNTEAFF

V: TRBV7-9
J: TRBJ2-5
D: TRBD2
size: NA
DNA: TGTGCCAGCAGCCGCAGGAAAGCGGGACAAGAGACCCAGTACTTC
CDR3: CASSRRKAGQETQYF

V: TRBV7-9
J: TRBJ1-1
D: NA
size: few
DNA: TGTGCCAGCAGCCTCCAGGAGGGTGTGTCTGAAGCTTTCTTT
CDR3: CASSLQEGVSEAFF

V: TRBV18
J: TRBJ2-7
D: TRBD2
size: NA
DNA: TGTGCCAGCTCACCGGTTTTATTAGCGGGAATCTACGAGCAGTACTTC
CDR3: CASSPVLLAGIYEQYF

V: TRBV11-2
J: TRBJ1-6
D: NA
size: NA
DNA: TGTGCCAGCAGCTTAGCGTGGGGGGGTTCACCCCTCCACTTT
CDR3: CASSLAWGGSPLHF

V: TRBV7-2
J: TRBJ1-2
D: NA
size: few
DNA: TGTGCCAGCAGCTCGCTAGTAGGCTACACCTTC
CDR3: CASSSLVGYTF

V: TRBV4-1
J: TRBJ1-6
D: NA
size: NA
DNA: TGCGCCAGCAGCCACGGTAGCTCCTATAATTCACCCCTCCACTTT
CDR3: CASSHGSSYNSPLHF

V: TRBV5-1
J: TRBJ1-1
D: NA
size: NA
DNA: TGCGCCAGCAGCTTGGACGGGGGTCGGATCACTGAAGCTTTCTTT
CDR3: CASSLDGGRITEAFF

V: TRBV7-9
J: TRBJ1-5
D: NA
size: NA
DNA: TGTGCCAGCAGCTCGGGACACCTAAATCAGCCCCAGCATTTT
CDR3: CASSSGHLNQPQHF

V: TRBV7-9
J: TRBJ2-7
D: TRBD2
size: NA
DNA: TGTGCCAGCAGCACGGGAGGTACGTACGAGCAGTACTTC
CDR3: CASSTGGTYEQYF

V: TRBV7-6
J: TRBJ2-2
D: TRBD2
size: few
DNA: TGTGCCAGCAGCGAAAGACTAGCGGCTAACACCGGGGAGCTGTTTTTT
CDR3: CASSERLAANTGELFF

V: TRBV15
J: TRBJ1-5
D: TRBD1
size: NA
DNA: TGTGCCACCAGCCGGGACAGGGTAGGTCAGCCCCAGCATTTT
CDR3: CATSRDRVGQPQHF

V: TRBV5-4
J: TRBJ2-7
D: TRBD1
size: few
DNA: TGTGCCAGCAGCCTGGGACAGGGGGCCGTGGGCGAGCAGTACTTC
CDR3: CASSLGQGAVGEQYF

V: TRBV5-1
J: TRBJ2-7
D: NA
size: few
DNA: TGCGCCAGCAGCTCGAGCTCCTACGAGCAGTACTTC
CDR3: CASSSSSYEQYF

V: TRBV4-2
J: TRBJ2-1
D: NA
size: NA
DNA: TGTGCCAGCAGCCCGTTAGCGGAGAGCTCCTACAATGAGCAGTTCTTC
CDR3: CASSPLAESSYNEQFF